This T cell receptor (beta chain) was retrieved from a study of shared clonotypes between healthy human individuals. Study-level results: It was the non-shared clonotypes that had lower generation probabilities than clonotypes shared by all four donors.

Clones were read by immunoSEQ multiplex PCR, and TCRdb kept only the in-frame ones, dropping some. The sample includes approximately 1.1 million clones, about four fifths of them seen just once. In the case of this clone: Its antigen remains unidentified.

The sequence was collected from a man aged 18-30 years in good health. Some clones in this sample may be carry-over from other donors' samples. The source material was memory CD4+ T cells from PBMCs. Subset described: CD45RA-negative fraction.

This chain's CDR3 is CASSPRPSSYEQYF. CDR3 in DNA: TGTGCCAGCAGCCCCCGACCGAGCTCCTACGAGCAGTACTTC. The V call is TRBV7-2, the J call TRBJ2-7; no reliable D call. Deletions cut 5 bases from V and 0 bases from J, with 11 bases between. Germline V gene lookup returns CDR1 SGHTA and CDR2 FQGNSA. CDR3 size: 14 residues.